Listed here is a single TCR beta chain. Its antigen is not yet known. No much larger clone exists at a distance of one base, and base qualities are not known. These data come from a study of beta chain features in type 1 diabetes (dated by TCRdb to about 2018). Regarding the research as a whole: Mean age, gender distribution, total cell number and subset yield did not differ between patients and healthy donors. A total of around 110,000,000 sorted cells were examined across all samples, and RNA yield correlated strongly with the number of cells per subset. The study compared the TCRB repertoires of sorted circulating CD4+ T cell subsets in recently diagnosed type 1 diabetes patients with those in matched healthy donors. Whereas all 30 or so donors provided naive and central memory subsets, regulatory and stem cell-like memory subsets were isolated from just 8 patients and roughly 8 healthy donors. Here is what the overall study found, with its caveats: Because small numbers of individuals were included in the HLA sub-analyses, any influence of HLA type on TCRB rearrangement was left unresolved. Fewer insertions and more nucleotide deletions at VDJ recombination sites were observed in patients with type 1 diabetes, implying thymic rearrangement abnormalities. Because cDNA was sequenced instead of genomic DNA, activated cells with high expression could be over-represented, although the groups did not differ in activation or CD3 levels. Naive, central memory and regulatory TCRB repertoires appeared to be more similar among patients than among healthy donors. PCR might favor shorter templates, but patient and control samples were amplified and corrected together, so any skew would affect both groups equally. In all four CD4+ subsets, TCRB CDR3 length was moderately but significantly shorter in type 1 diabetes patients.

From the cysteine up to the phenylalanine, the CDR3 has a length of 14 residues. Just CDR3 DNA is preserved here, 42 bases in frame from base 1. CDR1 SNHLY and CDR2 FYNNEI are derived from the germline V gene. V and J are truncated by 3 bases and 3 bases respectively, leaving an intervening sequence of 11 bases. Each donor gave one peripheral blood draw, averaging approximately 0.12 L, which was collected into heparinised tubes. Naive, central memory, regulatory and stem cell-like memory CD4+ T cells were sorted on a BD FACSAria II using a panel including CD45RO, CCR7, CD25, CD127, CD95 and CD27. A purity above 95% was achieved for all sorted populations. PBMCs were separated immediately by Lymphoprep density gradient centrifugation and were stained directly, without being cultured. Samples were stained and sorted in pairs, with one healthy donor and one patient per experiment, so that batch effects were minimized.

The entire amount of isolated RNA was reverse transcribed using the High Capacity cDNA Reverse Transcription Kit, so the sequenced TCRB transcripts were expressed ones. Deep immunoSEQ sequencing was applied to naive, central memory and regulatory T cell samples, giving an average of roughly 3.5 million total reads per sample. Sorted cells were lysed in RLT buffer and RNA was extracted with DNase-treated RNeasy Micro or Mini kits, depending on cell number. Each cell subset was processed on its own to prevent cross-contamination, while patient and healthy donor samples were processed together. The immunoSEQ multiplex PCR was used to amplify TCRB sequences from cDNA, yielding 87-bp fragments that span the CDR3 region. Sequencing of the amplicons was done on the Illumina HiSeq platform. Concerning the study's data processing: Synthetic template baselines were used to correct PCR bias computationally, reads within Hamming distance 2 were collapsed together, and singletons that could not be merged were discarded. Reads were aligned against IMGT to assign V, D and J genes, CDR3 length and insertions or deletions at six rearrangement sites. Clonotype counts were normalized to sorted cell number within each subset before computing true diversity and Gini coefficients with the tcR R package. The overlap coefficient, calculated on TCRB nucleotide sequences, was used to measure repertoire sharing. Out-of-frame TCRB sequences from naive cells were analyzed as a proxy for the pre-selection repertoire. TCRdb retrieved this table from immuneACCESS and kept in-frame rearrangements only. Not all clones are present; in checked studies, unresolved V genes account for under half, and no reason is known for the remainder. Clone size and V and J calls were adopted from that table, with D and trimming inferred from the DNA. The sample table records hundreds of thousands of clones; roughly 12% of these occur just once. Approximately 0.015% of the sample is taken by the ten largest.

The chain links TRBV2 with TRBJ2-5; 5 matching bases give a weak D call of TRBD1. The TCR comes from a man aged 18 to 30 in good health. Material for sequencing was naive CD4+ T cells from blood. This sample's cell subset or site label indicates: true naive CD4+ T cells. The CDR3 region has the sequence CASSDLKGKETQYF. Here is the DNA: TGTGCCAGCAGTGACCTAAAGGGGAAAGAGACCCAGTACTTC.